The clone carrying this T cell receptor (beta chain) has ten or more counts. Its antigen is undetermined. This entry belongs to a study of T-cell memory formation after mild COVID-19. About the research overall: Clusters were largely donor specific.

From 5'RACE with constant-segment primers came TCR alpha and TCR beta cDNA libraries that carried sample barcodes and UMIs. MiXCR was run by TCRdb on the 5' RACE reads, yielding one entry per CDR3 protein. The data contain under 300,000 distinct CDR3 sequences, 8% to 10% of them singletons. General study results and limits: Of the contracting clones, CD4+ ones lay mainly in CM and EM, and CD8+ ones in EMRA.

CDR3 length equals 15 residues. With 5 bases removed from V and 0 bases from J, the gap between germline ends came to 12 bases. Germline values: CDR1 SGHAT, CDR2 FQNNGV. Sequencing was carried out using PBMCs or a T cell subset sorted from them (not recorded which). V and J are TRBV11-2 and TRBJ2-3; D call uncertain. The clonotype comes from a young man who had mild COVID-19 (a few samples of this study predate the infection). Cell type and time point are not known. The CDR3 is CASSQTGLSTDTQYF. DNA for the CDR3: TGTGCCAGCAGCCAGACCGGGCTGAGCACAGATACGCAGTATTTT.